In this sample, the clone carrying this T cell receptor (beta chain) turned up a few times. Its antigen remains unknown. The primer mix had 52 TRBV and 13 TRBJ primers. Sequencing used immunoSEQ multiplex PCR; TCRdb keeps in-frame clones, though not all of them. The sample includes roughly 23,000 clones, over 75% of them seen just once. Germline CDR1 is ENHRY and CDR2 is SYGVKD. V was shortened by 3 bases and J by 5 bases, with 11 bases between the two germline ends. The CDR3 length is 13 residues. The data belong to a study of regulatory T cells. Study conclusions and caveats: In CD3G-deficient patients, conventional CD4+ T cells were enriched for hydrophobic CDR3 residues at positions 6 and 7.

V and J are TRBV10-3 and TRBJ2-7; D might be TRBD2 (5 bases). The receptor was derived from a child aged 5 to 17 with CD3G deficiency. Sequencing used conventional CD4+ T cells sorted from blood. The CDR3 spells CAISEEGWDEQYF. The CDR3 DNA is TGTGCCATCAGTGAAGAGGGCTGGGACGAGCAGTACTTC.